This TCR beta chain was profiled in a study of blood T cell repertoires in COVID-19. The data were produced by immunoSEQ multiplex PCR, yet TCRdb's version contains in-frame clones alone and is incomplete. The sample holds roughly 190,000 clones, 84% seen once. V lost 3 bases to trimming and J lost 3 bases, with 8 bases between them. The CDR3 runs 14 residues. The germline V gene has CDR1 SEHNR and CDR2 FQNEAQ (reference sequence). Sequenced: peripheral blood. The V call is TRBV7-9, the J call TRBJ2-2; tentatively, D is TRBD1 (6 bases). This receptor was taken from a man aged 25-45 years with active or convalescent COVID-19. The CDR3 region is CASSLDSYTGELFF. CDR3 coding DNA: TGTGCCAGCAGCTTGGACAGTTACACCGGGGAGCTGTTTTTT.